Listed here are 2 T cell receptor beta chains from one sample, sequenced in a study of shared clonotypes between healthy human individuals (dated by TCRdb to the early 2020s). Libraries were prepared through the immunoSEQ multiplex PCR assay. TCRdb carries this immuneACCESS record with in-frame sequences only. Its versions omit some clonotypes, under half of them owing to an unresolved V gene in the studies checked, with the rest unexplained. For this sample there are millions of clones; 90% to 95% appear just once. The ten largest clones add up to about 0.13% of the sample. Material: naive CD4+ T cells sorted from blood. The cell subset or site label for this specimen denotes: CD45RA+ positively selected. The receptor source for this set is a young man in good health.

The chain employs TRBV9 and TRBJ2-5; 7 bases agree with TRBD1. With V trimmed by 4 bases and J by 5 bases, 5 bases remained unmatched. Germline values: CDR1 SGDLS, CDR2 YYNGEE. There are 13 residues in the CDR3. In DNA form, the CDR3 reads TGTGCCAGCAGCAAGGGGGCGCCGGAGACCCAGTACTTC. Its translation is CASSKGAPETQYF.

The chain employs TRBV19 and TRBJ2-2, with D maybe TRBD2 (6 bases). This CDR3 has 14 residues. CDR1 and CDR2 from the germline V gene are LNHDA and SQIVND (reference sequence). V lost 5 bases and J 6 bases, leaving 13 bases between the germline ends. CDR3 region: CASSAGRGAGELFF. The CDR3 DNA sequence: TGTGCCAGTAGTGCGGGGCGCGGTGCCGGGGAGCTGTTTTTT.